This T cell receptor beta chain appears in the sequencing data of a study of T cell repertoires in cytomegalovirus infection. Looking at the study overall: HLA-B-restricted CMV epitopes that are well studied, plus recently identified HLA-C-restricted ones, were used by the study. Overall study results and limits: Public TCR beta family frequency separated CMV-and-HLA carriers, including in an independent cohort. Clonotype analysis showed dominance of the ex vivo response by HLA-C-restricted CMV-specific TCR beta clonotypes.

Per the germline V gene, CDR1 is SQVTM and CDR2 is ANQGSEA. The CDR3 totals 13 residues. The germline V and J ends were trimmed by 3 bases and 1 base, with 7 bases remaining between them. MiXCR, run by TCRdb on the reads, gives a single entry per CDR3 protein. The sample records about 310,000 distinct CDR3 sequences, around 25% being singletons. In the case of this clonotype: Its antigen is as yet unknown.

The V and J genes are TRBV29-1 and TRBJ1-5; D uncertain. The clonotype was recovered from a human donor in good health (CMV status not recorded). Some clones in this sample may be carry-over from other donors' samples. The input for sequencing was cultured PBMCs, taken from culture after CMV antigen stimulation. For the CDR3, the DNA is TGCAGCGTTGATGGAGGGAGCAATCAGCCCCAGCATTTT. Its protein product is CSVDGGSNQPQHF. Full variable domain (outside the CDR3, taken from reference TRBV29-1 and TRBJ1-5): SAVISQKPSRDICQRGTSLTIQCQVDSQVTMMFWYRQQPGQSLTLIATANQGSEATYESGFVIDKFPISRPNLTFSTLTVSNMSPEDSSIYLCSVDGGSNQPQHFGDGTRLSIL.